The 25 T cell receptor beta chains below all came from one sample that was sequenced in a study of immune evolution from preneoplasia to lung adenocarcinoma (dated by TCRdb to about 2021). Library creation used the immunoSEQ multiplex PCR assay. TCRdb limited this immuneACCESS table to in-frame rearrangements with V and J called. A share of clones is missing; checked studies link under half to unresolved V genes, and the rest is unexplained. This sample is represented by 10,000 to 13,000 clones; roughly 82% of them were singletons. The top ten constitute roughly 3.5% of the sample. Sequenced material: FFPE minimally invasive lung adenocarcinoma tissue. The label giving this sample's cell subset or site can be read as: micro-invasive lung adenocarcinoma (MIA). The receptor set was obtained from a person aged 70 to 85 with lung adenocarcinoma.

This clone showed up just a few times. This chain uses TRBV7-6 with TRBJ2-3; 12 bases align to TRBD2. There are 15 residues in the CDR3. Germline lookup yields CDR1 SGHVS and CDR2 FNYEAQ. V was clipped by 4 bases and J by 5 bases; unmatched bases: 4. The CDR3 loop is CASSSPGLAGDTQYF. CDR3 nucleotide sequence: TGTGCCAGCAGCTCCCCGGGACTAGCGGGAGATACGCAGTATTTT.

This chain uses TRBV7-9 with TRBJ2-2, with D perhaps matching TRBD2 (5 bases). This CDR3 is built from 15 residues. Trimming took off 8 bases at V and 2 bases at J, with 15 bases between the two ends. CDR1 and CDR2 (germline): SEHNR, FQNEAQ (reference sequence). The CDR3 loop is CASENGNLNTGELFF. CDR3 bases: TGTGCCAGCGAAAACGGGAACTTAAACACCGGGGAGCTGTTTTTT.

The genes are TRBV5-4 and TRBJ2-5; D is undetermined. The CDR3 extends over 12 amino acids. Germline-derived CDR1 and CDR2 are SGHNT and YYREEE (reference sequence). V lost 2 bases and J 5 bases, leaving 7 bases between the germline ends. CDR3 DNA sequence: TGTGCCAGCAGCTTCAACGACGAGACCCAGTACTTC. Protein: CASSFNDETQYF.

The J gene is TRBJ1-4, the V gene TRBV28, with D possibly TRBD1 on 6 matching bases. With 6 bases removed from V and 13 bases from J, the gap between germline ends came to 15 bases. The CDR3 totals 12 residues. Germline-derived CDR1 and CDR2 are MDHEN and SYDVKM. The DNA of the CDR3 is TGTGCCAGCAGACATCCTCGGACAGTACTGTTTTTT. Amino acid sequence: CASRHPRTVLFF.

V is TRBV7-2 and J is TRBJ1-2; D call uncertain. The germline V gene has CDR1 SGHTA and CDR2 FQGNSA. This CDR3 is 13 amino acids long. V dropped 2 bases and J dropped 4 bases, with 8 bases sitting between them. Here the CDR3 reads CASSLNGGYGYTF. The CDR3 DNA reads TGTGCCAGCAGCTTAAATGGAGGCTATGGCTACACCTTC.

The rearrangement uses TRBV25-1 and TRBJ2-3, with D perhaps matching TRBD1 or TRBD2 (6 bases each). In germline, CDR1 is MGHDK, CDR2 SYGVNS. V was trimmed by 8 bases and J by 8 bases, leaving 23 bases between them. CDR3 length equals 15 residues. The CDR3 spells CASPMKKGGRGTQYF. DNA for the CDR3: TGTGCCAGCCCGATGAAAAAGGGGGGTCGGGGTACGCAGTATTTT.

The rearrangement uses TRBV21-1 and TRBJ1-3; the table's D call, TRBD1, was not checked against the DNA. TRBV21-1 is a recognized pseudogene. This CDR3 comprises 19 residues. CDR3 sequence reads: CARPPKSRDSQDSGNTIYF. CDR3 nucleotides: TGTGCCAGACCACCCAAGTCCCGGGACAGCCAGGATTCTGGAAACACCATATATTTT.

The genes are TRBV4-3 and TRBJ1-4, with 9 bases aligning to TRBD1. Germline CDR1 LGHNA, CDR2 YSLEER. V was pared by 5 bases and J by 8 bases, with 9 bases of the junction left unmatched. This CDR3 is 15 amino acids long. In nucleotides, the CDR3 is TGCGCCAGCAGCTACGGGACAGGGCTCTCGGAAAAACTGTTTTTT. Translating it yields CASSYGTGLSEKLFF.

This clone has just one count. The V gene is TRBV6-1, the J gene TRBJ2-5, with 11 positions matching TRBD2. Germline V gives CDR1 MNHNS, CDR2 SASEGT. J was trimmed by 2 bases and V by 2 bases; bases with no gene match: 4. The CDR3 is made up of 16 amino acids. The CDR3 loop reads CASSEWASGGQETQYF. The CDR3 DNA sequence: TGTGCCAGCAGTGAATGGGCTAGCGGGGGGCAAGAGACCCAGTACTTC.

The V and J genes are TRBV5-1 and TRBJ1-5, with D perhaps matching TRBD1 (5 bases). Germline loops: CDR1 SGHRS, CDR2 YFSETQ. CDR3 length equals 15 residues. V was pared by 0 bases and J by 7 bases, with 14 bases between. CDR3 nucleotides: TGCGCCAGCAGCTTGGGGGACGGCCTCAGGCAGCCCCAGCATTTT. Its translation: CASSLGDGLRQPQHF. The variable domain in full, completed from reference TRBV5-1 and TRBJ1-5, reads KAGVTQTPRYLIKTRGQQVTLSCSPISGHRSVSWYQQTPGQGLQFLFEYFSETQRNKGNFPGRFSGRQFSNSRSEMNVSTLELGDSALYLCASSLGDGLRQPQHFGDGTRLSIL.

Only a few counts were recorded for this clone. The J gene is TRBJ2-1, the V gene TRBV10-3; no firm D call. Trimming removed 4 bases from V and 8 bases from J, with 15 bases in between. Germline lookup yields CDR1 ENHRY and CDR2 SYGVKD. There are 14 residues in the CDR3. Here the CDR3 DNA reads TGTGCCATCAGTGTAGAAGTCCCGCGCGATGAGCAGTTCTTC. This codes for CAISVEVPRDEQFF.

The chain has TRBV21-1 and TRBJ1-4. TRBV21-1 corresponds to a pseudogene. CDR3 size: 15 residues. The CDR3 region has the DNA TGTGCCAGCAGCAAAGTCGGTCTTTTGGGGGAAAAACTGTTTTTT. Protein: CASSKVGLLGEKLFF.

V is TRBV19 and J is TRBJ2-2; tentatively, D is TRBD1 or TRBD2 (5 bases each). Trimming removed 7 bases from V and 1 base from J, with 13 bases in between. The CDR3 has 15 amino acids. Germline CDR1 is LNHDA and CDR2 is SQIVND (reference sequence). The CDR3 DNA follows: TGTGCCAGTAACATCGGGGCAGGGAACACCGGGGAGCTGTTTTTT. Its protein is CASNIGAGNTGELFF.

The V call is TRBV5-5, the J call TRBJ2-5; D is undetermined. CDR1 and CDR2 (germline): SGHKS, YYEKEE (reference sequence). The CDR3 covers 14 residues. Trimming stripped 2 bases from V and 2 bases from J, with 10 bases between. CDR3 nucleotides: TGTGCCAGCAGCTTTCTACGGGCGCAAGAGACCCAGTACTTC. This codes for CASSFLRAQETQYF.

The V and J genes are TRBV5-1 and TRBJ1-1, with a tentative D call TRBD1 (5 bases). CDR1 is SGHRS and CDR2 is YFSETQ in the germline V gene. V shed 0 bases and J shed 4 bases, with 10 bases lying between them. The CDR3 is made up of 14 amino acids. CDR3 sequence (DNA): TGCGCCAGCAGCTTGGTGGGGACGGGCACTGAAGCTTTCTTT. Its protein is CASSLVGTGTEAFF.

The chain is built from TRBV5-1 and TRBJ1-5, with D hard to call. The V gene's germline CDR1 is SGHRS and CDR2 YFSETQ. Trimming pared 2 bases from V and 0 bases from J, leaving 9 bases between. The CDR3 sequence is 15 residues long. The CDR3 sequence is CASSLVGDSNQPQHF. The CDR3 DNA is TGCGCCAGCAGCTTAGTCGGAGATAGCAATCAGCCCCAGCATTTT.

CDR3 in amino acids: CAWNSRGNEAFF. The CDR3, as DNA: TGTGCCTGGAATTCCAGGGGTAATGAAGCTTTCTTT. The chain combines TRBV30 with TRBJ1-1, with a weak D call TRBD1 (6 bases). Trimming pared 4 bases from V and 7 bases from J, leaving 13 bases between. Germline assignment: CDR1 GTSNPN and CDR2 SVGIG (reference sequence). The length of the CDR3 is 12 residues.

The chain carries TRBV2 and TRBJ1-5; D possibly corresponds to TRBD1 (5 bases). Germline assignment: CDR1 SNHLY and CDR2 FYNNEI. The germline V and J ends were trimmed by 7 bases and 5 bases, with 12 bases remaining between them. This CDR3 is 13 amino acids long. CDR3 protein: CASKGDSYQPQHF. The DNA of the CDR3 is TGTGCCAGCAAGGGCGACAGTTATCAGCCCCAGCATTTT.

The chain employs TRBV11-3 and TRBJ2-7, with 9 bases matching TRBD1. The junction had 16 bases not matched to a gene; V was cut back by 2 bases and J by 2 bases. The CDR3 loop spans 19 amino acids. Germline V gene lookup returns CDR1 SGHNT and CDR2 YENEEA. The CDR3 loop is CASSLSKGTGRLQPYEQYF. As DNA, the CDR3 is TGTGCCAGCAGCTTAAGTAAAGGGACAGGGAGATTACAACCCTACGAGCAGTACTTC.

V usage is TRBV7-6 and J usage is TRBJ2-2; D possibly corresponds to TRBD2 (6 bases). Trimming removed 3 bases from V and 4 bases from J, with 6 bases in between. The CDR3 has 13 amino acids. Germline values: CDR1 SGHVS, CDR2 FNYEAQ. The CDR3 DNA sequence: TGTGCCAGCAGCTTTAGCGGCACCGGGGAGCTGTTTTTT. Protein product: CASSFSGTGELFF.

This rearrangement joins TRBV28 to TRBJ1-1, with D uncertain. The CDR3 is 15 residues long. CDR1 and CDR2 from the germline V gene are MDHEN and SYDVKM. The V gene lost 8 bases and the J gene lost 6 bases, with 22 bases spanning the gap. CDR3 in DNA: TGTGCCAGCCGTAGGGCAGGTCCATTGCGGGCTGAAGCTTTCTTT. This encodes CASRRAGPLRAEAFF.

This clone was seen only a few times. The chain employs TRBV29-1 and TRBJ2-3; 7 bases align to TRBD2. CDR1 is SQVTM and CDR2 is ANQGSEA in the germline V gene. V was clipped by 3 bases and J by 2 bases; unmatched bases: 11. The CDR3 contains 16 residues. This CDR3 reads CSVDSRASGNTDTQYF. DNA for the CDR3: TGCAGCGTTGACTCCCGTGCTAGCGGCAACACAGATACGCAGTATTTT.

V gene TRBV2 combines with J gene TRBJ1-5; D not certain. Trimming cost V 3 bases and J 6 bases, with 9 bases left between them. CDR1 is SNHLY, CDR2 FYNNEI, per germline. The CDR3 sequence is 13 residues long. CDR3 amino acids: CASSESGLQPQHF. CDR3 bases: TGTGCCAGCAGTGAGAGTGGGCTTCAGCCCCAGCATTTT.

This clone has a handful of counts. The V and J genes are TRBV18 and TRBJ2-7; D not resolved. Germline loops: CDR1 KGHSH, CDR2 LQKENI. The CDR3 sequence is 15 residues long. Trimming took 1 base from V and 6 from J, leaving 16 bases between them. CDR3 nucleotide sequence: TGTGCCAGCTCACCACGGCGGACCGATAACGCCGAGCAGTACTTC. The encoded protein is CASSPRRTDNAEQYF.

The chain combines TRBV19 with TRBJ2-1; D is unresolved. This CDR3 spans 11 amino acids. Trimming stripped 2 bases from V and 10 bases from J, with 6 bases between. CDR1 is LNHDA and CDR2 is SQIVND in the germline V gene (reference sequence). The CDR3 DNA follows: TGTGCCAGTAGTATATCCAGGGAGCAGTTCTTC. Protein: CASSISREQFF. Filled out from reference TRBV19 and TRBJ2-1, the complete variable domain reads DGGITQSPKYLFRKEGQNVTLSCEQNLNHDAMYWYRQDPGQGLRLIYYSQIVNDFQKGDIAEGYSVSREKKESFPLTVTSAQKNPTAFYLCASSISREQFFGPGTRLTVL.